One sample yielded the 3 T cell receptor beta chains listed below, sequenced in a study of cytomegalovirus exposure and HLA in healthy donors. The PCR employed 60 Vbeta primers together with 13 Jbeta primers. Data came from immunoSEQ multiplex PCR; TCRdb stores just in-frame clones and leaves some out. The sample lists roughly 200,000 clones; around 79% were seen once. The sample taken for sequencing was PBMCs. Every receptor here comes from a girl aged 10 to 17 in good health and CMV-seropositive.

Relative to its sample, this clone is medium-sized. J is TRBJ1-1 and V is TRBV11-3; 7 bases fit TRBD1. Germline V gene sequence: CDR1 SGHNT, CDR2 YENEEA. There are 16 residues in the CDR3. The V and J ends lost 2 bases and 5 bases, in that order; junction bases with no gene match: 11. CDR3 loop: CASSLMEGALGTEAFF. Written as DNA, the CDR3 is TGTGCCAGCAGCTTAATGGAGGGGGCTCTTGGGACTGAAGCTTTCTTT.

The chain couples TRBV5-1 to TRBJ1-3; TRBD1 agrees at 7 bases. V was clipped by 4 bases and J by 0 bases; unmatched bases: 4. Per the germline V gene, CDR1 is SGHRS and CDR2 is YFSETQ. The CDR3 loop spans 15 amino acids. The CDR3 sequence: CASSKDRISGNTIYF. Written as DNA, the CDR3 is TGCGCCAGCAGCAAGGACAGGATCTCTGGAAACACCATATATTTT.

This chain links TRBV7-7 with TRBJ1-4; 9 bases fit TRBD1. In germline, CDR1 is SSHAT, CDR2 FNYEAQ (reference sequence). The CDR3 loop spans 15 amino acids. V gave up 5 bases and J gave up 7 bases; unmatched junction bases: 8. The CDR3 DNA sequence: TGTGCCAGCAGCCCCAACAGGGGGCAAGGTGAAAAACTGTTTTTT. This codes for CASSPNRGQGEKLFF. Complete variable domain (other parts from reference TRBV7-7 and TRBJ1-4): GAGVSQSPRYKVTKRGQDVTLRCDPISSHATLYWYQQALGQGPEFLTYFNYEAQPDKSGLPSDRFSAERPEGSISTLTIQRTEQRDSAMYRCASSPNRGQGEKLFFGSGTQLSVL.